Sequencing of this T cell receptor beta chain was carried out in a study of blood T cells in healthy people across ages. Study background: About one barcoded beta molecule per two T cells was the capture yield of template switching.

The authors ran a second PCR of roughly 6 to 12 cycles using a sample-barcoded 5' primer and a J-beta primer mix. TCRdb recomputed calls from the 5' RACE reads with MiXCR, one row per CDR3 protein. The data hold around 990,000 distinct CDR3 sequences, with 20% to 25% observed a single time. CDR1 is SQVTM, CDR2 ANQGSEA, per germline. The CDR3 contains 14 residues. V was shortened by 4 bases and J by 1 base, with 13 bases between the two germline ends. The donors, all healthy, were Caucasians living in Russia, aged roughly 6 to 100. Total RNA extraction produced at least 5.5 micrograms (per sample) for the study. The data also belong to a second study, concerning T cells of mothers and their children. That report notes: Material was donated by three healthy Caucasian mothers and their six children.

The chain combines TRBV29-1 with TRBJ1-1; D ambiguous. The receptor comes from a girl between 2 and 10 years old in good health. The sequencing input was blood. Here the CDR3 reads CSVVRAEGNTEAFF. The CDR3 DNA reads as TGCAGCGTTGTTCGGGCAGAAGGGAACACTGAAGCTTTCTTT.